One and the same sample provided the 4 T cell receptor beta chains below, sequenced in a study of cytomegalovirus exposure and HLA in healthy donors. Primers included in the PCR were 60 Vbeta and 13 Jbeta primers. Repertoires were generated with immunoSEQ multiplex PCR, while TCRdb's copy carries only in-frame clones and drops some. The sample has around 140,000 clones, approximately 80% seen once. The material sequenced was PBMCs. These receptors all stem from a woman aged 18-29 years in good health and CMV-seropositive.

The V call is TRBV5-1, the J call TRBJ1-2; D is perhaps TRBD1 (5 bases). The CDR3 consists of 16 residues. The V end was cut by 0 bases, the J end by 1 base, with 13 bases between. In germline, CDR1 is SGHRS, CDR2 YFSETQ. CDR3 bases: TGCGCCAGCAGCTTGGGACAGACCGCTAATAACTATGGCTACACCTTC. This translates into CASSLGQTANNYGYTF.

The V call is TRBV28, the J call TRBJ2-3, with 7 nucleotides matching TRBD1. There are 12 residues in the CDR3. The germline V gene encodes CDR1 MDHEN and CDR2 SYDVKM. V was clipped by 6 bases and J by 7 bases; unmatched bases: 4. CDR3 bases: TGTGCCAGCAGGGGACAGTGGTATACGCAGTATTTT. This translates into CASRGQWYTQYF.

J is TRBJ2-7 and V is TRBV6-1; TRBD1 is a possible D gene (7 bases). The germline V and J ends were trimmed by 7 bases and 0 bases, with 16 bases remaining between them. The CDR3 length is 15 residues. Germline V gene data show CDR1 as MNHNS and CDR2 as SASEGT. The CDR3 reads CASTGDSSSSYEQYF. As DNA, the CDR3 is TGTGCCAGCACGGGGGACAGTTCGAGCTCCTACGAGCAGTACTTC.

The rearrangement joins TRBV19 to TRBJ2-2; weak D call: TRBD1 (5 bases). The CDR3 has 15 residues. The V and J ends lost 3 bases and 1 base respectively, with 9 bases between them. Germline-derived CDR1 and CDR2 are LNHDA and SQIVND (reference sequence). The CDR3 DNA reads as TGTGCCAGTAGTATTCAGGGCTTGAACACCGGGGAGCTGTTTTTT. The encoded protein is CASSIQGLNTGELFF.